The following is a T cell receptor beta chain sequence with its context. Antigen: not known. This specimen belongs to a study of T cells in localized non-small cell lung cancer. CDR1 and CDR2 from the germline V gene are LNHDA and SQIVND (reference sequence). Trimming shortened V by 7 bases and J by 7 bases, and 16 bases separated the two germline ends. The CDR3 runs to 14 residues. Study observations and caveats: Uninvolved adjacent lung showed higher T cell clonality than tumor. Because researchers sequenced only one region of the tumor, heterogeneity is still possible. Longer overall survival was seen with higher T cell density measured in blood. Adjacent lung tissue had a median 57 of the top 100 clones found in the tumor.

Sequencing used immunoSEQ multiplex PCR; TCRdb keeps in-frame clones, though not all of them. The table lists 25,000 to 35,000 clones, about nine tenths of them singletons. This clonotype was obtained from a woman aged 40 to 75 with stage III lung adenocarcinoma. The chain is built from TRBV19 and TRBJ1-4; no reliable D call. The sample in question was peripheral blood mononuclear cells, obtained before any cancer treatment. The CDR3 sequence: CASKSLNPSEKLFF. The DNA for the CDR3 is TGTGCCAGTAAGAGTTTGAACCCCTCTGAAAAACTGTTTTTT.